The TCR beta chain described here comes from a study of cytomegalovirus exposure and HLA in healthy donors (dated by TCRdb to 2016 to 2017). Background on the whole study: In an earlier analysis of some 550 of the donors, 276 Gb of sequence data and 117 million unique TCR beta sequences from roughly 200 million T cells were reported. About 280 gigabases of sequencing data and roughly 90 million unique TCR sequences were included in an early release covering roughly 700 HLA-typed donors. Among the roughly 370 genotyped donors, approximately 76% belonged to the genetic ancestry cluster associated with self-reported Caucasian donors. The study aimed to test whether cataloging public T cell receptors could reveal signatures of past pathogen exposure. The study profiled the T cell repertoires of hundreds of subjects by immunosequencing and related them to cytomegalovirus serostatus. A separate validation cohort of 100 to 150 different subjects was used in addition to the roughly 670-subject first cohort. To predict cytomegalovirus infection status, the study brought together high-throughput TCR immunosequencing, statistical association of individual TCRs with disease status, and machine learning. In a later analysis, previously published TCR beta repertoires from 550 to 700 donors were re-analyzed and high-resolution HLA genotyping was added so that TCR occurrence patterns could be studied. In the later analysis, no new phenotypic data were used to find candidate immune exposures; instead, reliance was placed on TCR beta sequences and their occurrence across donors. An earlier analysis of a few hundred of the donors applied high-throughput TCR beta sequencing to assess whether each TCR beta V gene segment acted as functional or pseudogenic. Donor age, sex, ethnicity and CMV serostatus were compiled alongside the repertoire data. A later genetic analysis used genome-wide SNP genotypes for about three fifths of the 666 donors, treating that subset as a discovery cohort. Every discovery cohort repertoire had been produced on one sequencing platform. HLA typing included class I and class II loci at four-digit resolution. Typing coverage differed by locus: A, B, C, DRB1 and DQB1 were typed in roughly 629-640 donors, DQA1 in roughly 510, DPA1 in around 600, and DPB1 in approximately 450. Roughly five DR-DQ haplotypes were handled as single units for association and clustering because linkage in the cohort was strong. Among about 360 genotyped donors of the cohort, an average of roughly 240,000 unique TCR beta nucleotide sequences were sequenced per donor, roughly 20% of them non-productive.

In total, roughly 670 healthy bone marrow donors made up the cohort. At the time of sampling, all cohort members were nominally healthy, though unrecorded immune exposures were likely present. CMV serostatus was recorded as positive for 250 to 300 and negative for about 55% of the roughly 670 cohort members, whereas no CMV serostatus was recorded for the donor in question. Each donor provided a peripheral blood sample, and peripheral blood mononuclear cells were used for TCR beta sequencing. The Qiagen DNeasy Blood Extraction Kit was used to extract genomic DNA from the blood cell samples. Paper-wide results and their limitations: Because counts were too low, approximately 18 rarely observed V segments, including chromosome 9 orphons, were excluded from the earlier analysis of several hundred of the donors. A further reported finding was that TCR beta sequences accurately predicted the HLA-A and HLA-B alleles for most subjects in the first cohort. Roughly uniform sequencing depth across donors was assumed in presence/absence analyses, although this assumption may not hold. According to a later analysis, most CMV-associated TCR beta chains appeared to be HLA-restricted, and the HLA associations seemed to be driven largely by CMV exposure. A later analysis found that TCR association rates varied across HLA loci, with DRB1 alleles showing the most associated TCRs and HLA-C alleles the fewest. In an earlier analysis of some 640 of the donors, most TCR beta V segments were observed in productive rearrangements about 87% or about 30% of the time, broadly matching IMGT annotations. In a later analysis, HLA-associated TCR beta chains were found to be more clonally expanded and to have lower generation probabilities than equally common non-associated chains. In this cohort, only TCR beta chains were sequenced, and detectable features were limited by the absence of alpha or paired-chain data. For the cohort, immune exposure information was limited to CMV serostatus. Because some donors lacked HLA typing at each locus, the association tests relied only on the typed subset. A few of the identified cytomegalovirus-associated TCR beta chains were confirmed in vitro to be specific for cytomegalovirus antigens. In the study, about 150 TCR beta chains were listed as associated with cytomegalovirus. Some IMGT-functional V segments, including TRBV6-2 and TRBV6-3, could not be told apart with the 87-base-pair reads, so those segments were excluded. It was suggested by the authors that the approach could potentially be generalized to other disease states and immunological phenotypes. A later genetic analysis reported fewer N-insertions in productive TCRs among donors in an Asian-associated ancestry cluster than the roughly 670-donor mean. At a false discovery rate of 0.05, a later analysis linked around 15,000 TCR beta sequences to specific HLA alleles. Linkage disequilibrium might explain the correlated functional status among segregating V segments, but an unknown experimental factor could not be excluded. When HLA alleles, especially DR and DQ, strongly co-occurred, TCR associations were difficult to assign to individual alleles. While some public TCRs were present in many individuals, most TCR sequences turned up only very rarely across donors. According to a later analysis, parvovirus B19, influenza, CMV and Epstein-Barr virus appeared linked to several top co-occurrence clusters. An association between a missense DCLRE1C variant and V-gene and J-gene trimming of TCR beta chains was found in a later genetic analysis and replicated in an independent cohort. The classifier was reported to diagnose cytomegalovirus status with high specificity and sensitivity in both the original cohort and the validation cohort. A cluster of highly shared sequence variants was judged likely to represent a technical artifact of the sequencing pipeline.

From V the trimming removes 6 bases and from J it removes 3 bases, while the gene matches leave 6 bases of the junction unaccounted for. Taken from the germline V gene, the CDR1 and CDR2 loops are ENHRY and SYGVKD. The CDR3 runs 15 amino acids, cysteine and phenylalanine included. Only the CDR3 part of the read is kept: 45 bases, read in frame from the first base. Of note for this clone: Its antigen target is currently unknown. No clone much larger than this one lies a single base away; base qualities are absent.

The method behind the library was the immunoSEQ multiplex PCR assay. For the multiplex PCR, a mixture combining 60 forward primers for TCR Vbeta segments and 13 reverse primers for TCR Jbeta segments was used. The CDR3 region of rearranged TCR beta genes was amplified from genomic DNA by a multiplex PCR assay. Amplified TCR beta libraries were sequenced as 87-base-pair reads on the Illumina HiSeq System. Concerning the study's data processing: Across the 700 or so repertoires, a later analysis counted 75 million to 90 million unique TCR beta chains, about 10 million of which were shared by at least two donors. To remove PCR and sequencing errors, raw reads were error-corrected and collapsed into unique sequences using a nearest-neighbor algorithm that merged closely related sequences. CDR3 sequences were aligned to IMGT reference sequences to assign V, D and J gene segments. For a sequence to be retained, at least a six-nucleotide match to both a V gene segment and a J gene segment was required. Rearrangements were called productive when the CDR3 lacked stop codons and stayed in frame with V and J; all others were non-productive. Following IMGT convention, CDR3 was defined as the stretch from the second conserved V-encoded cysteine up to the conserved J-encoded phenylalanine. Sequences without an unambiguous match to a single V gene segment were excluded from the earlier analysis of a few hundred of the donors. In an earlier analysis of around 600 of the donors, V segments were called functional above 56.7% productive rearrangements and were called segregating when the between-donor standard deviation exceeded 5%. A statistical classification framework was built to diagnose cytomegalovirus status from the catalog of TCR beta chain sequences. V and J gene assignment, in a later analysis, came from comparing TCR nucleotide sequences with IMGT/GENE-DB human TR gene sequences. Using the TCRdist pipeline, a later analysis assigned CDR3 sequences along with most-parsimonious VDJ recombination scenarios. In a later analysis, each TCR beta chain was defined by its CDR3 amino acid sequence together with its V-gene family, and reads without a unique V-gene family were excluded. In a later analysis, some 600 highly shared, low-generation-probability nucleotide sequences were removed to address suspected cross-contamination and a sequencing artifact. In a later analysis, a clonal expansion index was calculated for each public chain from normalized within-repertoire ranks of inferred template counts. Generation probabilities in a later analysis came from a VDJ recombination model fitted to out-of-frame rearrangements, and those results were checked against IGoR. Hypergeometric tests were used in a later analysis to score TCR-TCR, TCR-HLA and TCR-CMV co-occurrence, with a repertoire-size bias correction applied to the TCR pairs. In a later analysis, false discovery rates were estimated by permuting HLA or CMV assignments 20 times. A later analysis grouped co-occurring TCRs with DBSCAN, adding TCRdist sequence similarity when clustering within HLA-allele-positive subsets. Co-occurrence clustering excluded repertoires with fewer than 30,000 or more than 120,000 public chains, plus five with anomalous nucleotide sharing. TCRdb limited this immuneACCESS table to in-frame rearrangements with V and J called. A share of clones is missing; checked studies link under half to unresolved V genes, and the rest is unexplained. V and J calls and clone size are as listed in that table; D and trimming were resolved from the DNA. Counted in this sample were 40,000 or so clones; under 65% of them appeared once. Roughly 9.4% of the sample goes to the ten largest clones.

The chain links TRBV10-3 with TRBJ1-3, with 9 bases matching TRBD1. The clonotype was recovered from a human donor in good health. Specimen: PBMCs. The DNA sequence is given as TGTGCCATCAGGGGACAGGGAACGCGTGGAAACACCATATATTTT. Protein translation: CAIRGQGTRGNTIYF.